The clone carrying this T cell receptor beta chain appeared many times. Its antigen is still unknown. This record comes from a study of early T cells in non-severe SARS-CoV-2 infection. In the study overall: With bulk RNA from unsorted whole blood as input, sequencing yielded unpaired chains. Notes on the study in general: VDJdb matching favored anti-spike CD8 responses, missing private and CD4 specificities.

Tagging with unique molecular identifiers was applied to individual cDNA molecules. TCRdb called the 5' RACE reads again in MiXCR, with one record for every CDR3 protein. The sample has approximately 81,000 distinct CDR3 sequences, around 15% seen once. Germline CDR1 is SQVTM and CDR2 is ANQGSEA. Trimming took off 6 bases at V and 5 bases at J, with 10 bases between the two ends. This CDR3 contains 11 residues. Sequencing used whole blood. The sequence derives from an adult who was a healthcare worker with PCR-confirmed SARS-CoV-2 infection or an uninfected control (not recorded which). The chain couples TRBV29-1 to TRBJ1-1; D uncertain. CDR3 sequence (DNA): TGCAGCGTCGGTAGTGGGACTGAAGCTTTCTTT. Protein: CSVGSGTEAFF.